The 10 T cell receptor beta chains below were found in one sample sequenced in a study of T cell responses to AZD1222 COVID-19 vaccine. The repertoire was sequenced with immunoSEQ multiplex PCR; TCRdb's copy has only in-frame clones and lacks some. The data hold 150,000 or so clones, with around 94% observed a single time. Sequenced here: peripheral blood, sampled on day 0 of AZD1222 vaccination. Source of these receptors: an adult in good health.

This chain joins TRBV18 and TRBJ1-2, with D perhaps matching TRBD1 (5 bases). Germline CDR1 and CDR2: KGHSH and LQKENI. Trimming pared 6 bases from V and 4 bases from J, leaving 18 bases between. The length of the CDR3 is 15 residues. Here the CDR3 reads CASSPGAGTSYGYTF. Here the CDR3 DNA reads TGTGCCAGCTCGCCTGGTGCGGGGACCTCCTATGGCTACACCTTC.

This chain uses TRBV19 with TRBJ2-3; perhaps TRBD1 as D (6 bases). V was trimmed by 7 bases and J by 2 bases, leaving 16 bases between them. The CDR3 spans 15 residues. From germline, CDR1 is LNHDA and CDR2 SQIVND (reference sequence). The CDR3 region has the DNA TGTGCCAGTACTTACACAGGGCGCACCACAGATACGCAGTATTTT. It codes for CASTYTGRTTDTQYF.

CDR3 protein: CATSDRQTGVGGYTF. In DNA, the CDR3 is TGTGCCACCAGTGACCGCCAGACAGGGGTGGGCGGCTACACCTTC. This chain joins TRBV24-1 and TRBJ1-2, with 8 bases fitting TRBD1. Germline V gene lookup returns CDR1 KGHDR and CDR2 SFDVKD. V was clipped by 4 bases and J by 8 bases; unmatched bases: 11. This CDR3 is built from 15 residues.

The chain has TRBV24-1 and TRBJ1-2; D is perhaps TRBD1 (5 bases). Germline V lookup: CDR1 KGHDR, CDR2 SFDVKD. The CDR3 loop spans 13 amino acids. V was pared by 5 bases and J by 7 bases, with 13 bases between. The CDR3 spells CATSGGTAPGYTF. CDR3 in DNA: TGTGCCACCAGTGGCGGGACCGCCCCTGGCTACACCTTC.

This chain uses TRBV6-5 with TRBJ2-7, with D possibly matching TRBD2 (6 bases). V was pared by 7 bases and J by 11 bases, with 18 bases between. The CDR3 totals 12 residues. Germline V CDR1 and CDR2: MNHEY, SVGAGI. Written as DNA, the CDR3 is TGTGCCAGCACCGGAGGGAGACAGAAGGAGTACTTC. This translates into CASTGGRQKEYF.

This chain links TRBV5-1 with TRBJ2-1, with 7 positions matching TRBD2. J was trimmed by 7 bases and V by 1 base; bases with no gene match: 8. Per germline, CDR1 SGHRS and CDR2 YFSETQ. The CDR3 consists of 15 residues. The CDR3 spells CASSLSAGERNEQFF. The CDR3 DNA reads as TGCGCCAGCAGCTTGTCGGCGGGAGAGCGGAATGAGCAGTTCTTC.

This chain connects TRBV4-1 to TRBJ1-6, with 7 bases that match TRBD1. The CDR3 loop spans 15 amino acids. The junction had 7 bases not matched to a gene; V was cut back by 1 base and J by 10 bases. CDR1 MGHRA and CDR2 YSYEKL come from the germline V gene. CDR3 loop: CASSQVDRWGSPLHF. The CDR3 DNA sequence: TGCGCCAGCAGCCAAGTGGACAGGTGGGGATCACCCCTCCACTTT.

This chain connects TRBV19 to TRBJ1-1, with D possibly TRBD1 on 6 matching bases. From germline, CDR1 is LNHDA and CDR2 SQIVND (reference sequence). V lost 6 bases to trimming and J lost 4 bases, with 15 bases between them. The CDR3 is 14 amino acids. CDR3 nucleotide sequence: TGTGCCAGTAGCCCCGCAGGGGTGCCCACTGAAGCTTTCTTT. Translating it yields CASSPAGVPTEAFF.

This clone has only one observation. At one boundary the junction diverges from the germline segment, which might be a read error. V and J are TRBV6-5 and TRBJ2-1, with 7 positions matching TRBD2. Germline loops: CDR1 MNHEY, CDR2 SVGAGI. CDR3 length: 15 residues. The CDR3 loop reads CASSRPASGYDEQFF. CDR3 bases: TGTGCCAGCAGCCGCCCGGCTAGCGGCTACGATGAGCAGTTCTTC.

This chain joins TRBV24-1 and TRBJ1-1; the match to TRBD1 covers 7 bases. Trimming at V came to 8 bases and at J to 2 bases, leaving 4 bases not matched to a gene. The CDR3 is 13 residues long. CDR1 is KGHDR and CDR2 is SFDVKD in the germline V gene. The CDR3, as DNA: TGTGCCACCATGAAGGGGGCAAACACTGAAGCTTTCTTT. It yields the protein CATMKGANTEAFF.